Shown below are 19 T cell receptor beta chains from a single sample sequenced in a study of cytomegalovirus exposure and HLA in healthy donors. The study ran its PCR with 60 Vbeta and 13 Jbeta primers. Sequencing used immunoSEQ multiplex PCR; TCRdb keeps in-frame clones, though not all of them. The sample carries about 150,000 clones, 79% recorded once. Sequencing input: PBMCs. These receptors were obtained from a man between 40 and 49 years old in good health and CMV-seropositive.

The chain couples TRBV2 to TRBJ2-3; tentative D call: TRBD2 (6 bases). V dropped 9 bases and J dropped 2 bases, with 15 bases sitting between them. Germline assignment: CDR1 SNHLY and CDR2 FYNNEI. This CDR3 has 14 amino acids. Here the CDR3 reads CARSEGTSTDTQYF. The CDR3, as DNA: TGTGCCAGATCAGAGGGGACTTCCACAGATACGCAGTATTTT.

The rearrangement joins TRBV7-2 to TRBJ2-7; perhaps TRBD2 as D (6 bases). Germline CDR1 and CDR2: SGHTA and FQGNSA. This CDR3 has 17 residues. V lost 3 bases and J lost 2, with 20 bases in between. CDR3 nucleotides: TGTGCCAGCAGCTTGGACGCGCGCGTTTCGGGGGCCTACGAGCAGTACTTC. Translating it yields CASSLDARVSGAYEQYF.

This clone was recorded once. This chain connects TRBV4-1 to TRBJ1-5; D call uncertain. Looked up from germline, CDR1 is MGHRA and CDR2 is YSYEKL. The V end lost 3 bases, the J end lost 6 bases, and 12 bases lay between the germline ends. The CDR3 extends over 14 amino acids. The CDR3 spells CASSQKDGGQPQHF. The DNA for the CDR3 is TGCGCCAGCAGCCAGAAGGACGGAGGTCAGCCCCAGCATTTT.

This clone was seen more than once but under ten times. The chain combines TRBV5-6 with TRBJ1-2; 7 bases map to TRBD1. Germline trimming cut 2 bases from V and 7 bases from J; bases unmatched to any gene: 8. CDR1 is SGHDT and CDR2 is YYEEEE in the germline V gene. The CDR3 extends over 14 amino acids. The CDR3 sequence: CASSLIRAGGGYTF. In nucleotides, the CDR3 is TGTGCCAGCAGCTTAATCCGGGCAGGGGGTGGCTACACCTTC.

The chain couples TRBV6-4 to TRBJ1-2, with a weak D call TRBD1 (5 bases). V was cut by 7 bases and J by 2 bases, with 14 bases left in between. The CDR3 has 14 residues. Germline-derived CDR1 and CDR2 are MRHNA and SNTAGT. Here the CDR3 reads CASTPVAGNYGYTF. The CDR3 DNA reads TGTGCCAGCACCCCCGTAGCAGGGAACTATGGCTACACCTTC.

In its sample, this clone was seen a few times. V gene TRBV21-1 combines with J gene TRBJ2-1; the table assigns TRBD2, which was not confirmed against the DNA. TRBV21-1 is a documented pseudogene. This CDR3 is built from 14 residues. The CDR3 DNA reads TGTGCCAGCAGCAAAAAGGGACTCTACAATGAGCAGTTCTTC. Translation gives CASSKKGLYNEQFF.

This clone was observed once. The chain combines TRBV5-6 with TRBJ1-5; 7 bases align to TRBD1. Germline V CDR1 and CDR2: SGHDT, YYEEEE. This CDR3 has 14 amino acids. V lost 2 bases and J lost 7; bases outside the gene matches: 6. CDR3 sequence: CASSLTGVGQPQHF. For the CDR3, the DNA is TGTGCCAGCAGCTTAACAGGGGTAGGGCAGCCCCAGCATTTT.

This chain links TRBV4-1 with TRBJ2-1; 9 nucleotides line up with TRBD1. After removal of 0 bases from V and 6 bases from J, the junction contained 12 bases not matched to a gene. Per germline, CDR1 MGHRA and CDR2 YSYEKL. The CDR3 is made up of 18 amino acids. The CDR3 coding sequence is TGCGCCAGCAGCCAAGATCGATATGGGACAGGGATTTTCAATGAGCAGTTCTTC. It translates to CASSQDRYGTGIFNEQFF.

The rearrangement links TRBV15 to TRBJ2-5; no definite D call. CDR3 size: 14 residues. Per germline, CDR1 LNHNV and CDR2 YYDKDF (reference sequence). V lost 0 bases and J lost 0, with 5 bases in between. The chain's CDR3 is CATSRDPYQETQYF. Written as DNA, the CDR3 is TGTGCCACCAGCAGAGATCCGTACCAAGAGACCCAGTACTTC.

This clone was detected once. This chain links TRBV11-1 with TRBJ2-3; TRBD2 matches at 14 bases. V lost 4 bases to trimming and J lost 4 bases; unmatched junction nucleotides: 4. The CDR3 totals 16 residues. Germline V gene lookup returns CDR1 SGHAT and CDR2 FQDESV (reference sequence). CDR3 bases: TGTGCCAGCAGCTCCCGACTAGCGGGAGGGCCAGATACGCAGTATTTT. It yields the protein CASSSRLAGGPDTQYF.

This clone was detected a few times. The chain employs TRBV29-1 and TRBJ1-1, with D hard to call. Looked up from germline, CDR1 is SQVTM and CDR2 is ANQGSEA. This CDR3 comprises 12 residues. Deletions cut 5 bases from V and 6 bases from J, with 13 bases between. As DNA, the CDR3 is TGCAGCGTTTACGGAGCGGCGGCTGAAGCTTTCTTT. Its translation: CSVYGAAAEAFF. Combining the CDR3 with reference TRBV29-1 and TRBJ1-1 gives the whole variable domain SAVISQKPSRDICQRGTSLTIQCQVDSQVTMMFWYRQQPGQSLTLIATANQGSEATYESGFVIDKFPISRPNLTFSTLTVSNMSPEDSSIYLCSVYGAAAEAFFGQGTRLTVV.

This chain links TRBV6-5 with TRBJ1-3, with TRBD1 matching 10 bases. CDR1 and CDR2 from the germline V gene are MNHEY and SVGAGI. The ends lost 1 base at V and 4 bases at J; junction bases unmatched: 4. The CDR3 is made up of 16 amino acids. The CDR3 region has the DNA TGTGCCAGCAGTTACTGGGGGACAGGGGCGGGAAACACCATATATTTT. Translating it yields CASSYWGTGAGNTIYF.

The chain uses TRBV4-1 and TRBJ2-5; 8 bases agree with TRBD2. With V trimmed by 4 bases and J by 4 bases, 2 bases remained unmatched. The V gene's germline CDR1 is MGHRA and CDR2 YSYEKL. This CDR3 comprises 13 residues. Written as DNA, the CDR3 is TGCGCCAGCAGCCGTCTAGCGGGAGAGACCCAGTACTTC. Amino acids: CASSRLAGETQYF.

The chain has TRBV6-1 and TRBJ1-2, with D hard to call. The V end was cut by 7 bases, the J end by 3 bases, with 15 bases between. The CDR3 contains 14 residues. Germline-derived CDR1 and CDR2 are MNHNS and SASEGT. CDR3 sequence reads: CASMRTGTYYGYTF. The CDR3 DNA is TGTGCCAGCATGAGGACTGGAACTTACTATGGCTACACCTTC.

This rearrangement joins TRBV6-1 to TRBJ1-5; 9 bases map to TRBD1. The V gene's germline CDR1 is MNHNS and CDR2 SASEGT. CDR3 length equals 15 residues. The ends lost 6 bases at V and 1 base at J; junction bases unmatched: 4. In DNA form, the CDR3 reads TGTGCCAGCAGCCGGACAGGGGTGAGCAATCAGCCCCAGCATTTT. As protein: CASSRTGVSNQPQHF.

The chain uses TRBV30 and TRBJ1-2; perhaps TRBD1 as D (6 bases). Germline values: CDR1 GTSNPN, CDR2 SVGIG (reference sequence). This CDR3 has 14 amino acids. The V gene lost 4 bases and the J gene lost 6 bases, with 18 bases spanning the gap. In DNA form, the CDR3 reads TGTGCCTGGAATCTGGCGGGGGCGCAACATGGCTACACCTTC. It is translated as CAWNLAGAQHGYTF.

In nucleotides, the CDR3 is TGTGCCAGCTCACTACGGGCCGGGGACACTGAAGCTTTCTTT. Translation: CASSLRAGDTEAFF. J is TRBJ1-1 and V is TRBV18; no definite D call. The germline V gene encodes CDR1 KGHSH and CDR2 LQKENI. V was pared by 4 bases and J by 3 bases, with 12 bases between. This CDR3 has 14 residues.

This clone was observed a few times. The CDR3 region has the DNA TGTGCCAGCAGCGGGAGTGGCACCGGGGAGCTGTTTTTT. This translates into CASSGSGTGELFF. This chain connects TRBV5-6 to TRBJ2-2; the D gene is possibly TRBD2 (5 bases). The CDR3 has 13 residues. The V end lost 4 bases, the J end lost 4 bases, and 8 bases lay between the germline ends. Germline V gene data show CDR1 as SGHDT and CDR2 as YYEEEE. The full variable domain, completed using reference TRBV5-6 and TRBJ2-2, is DAGVTQSPTHLIKTRGQQVTLRCSPKSGHDTVSWYQQALGQGPQFIFQYYEEEERQRGNFPDRFSGHQFPNYSSELNVNALLLGDSALYLCASSGSGTGELFFGEGSRLTVL.

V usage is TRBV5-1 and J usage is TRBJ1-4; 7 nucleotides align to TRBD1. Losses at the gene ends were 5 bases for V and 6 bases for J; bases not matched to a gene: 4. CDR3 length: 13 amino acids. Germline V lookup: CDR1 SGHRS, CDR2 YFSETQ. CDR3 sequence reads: CASRGGPDEKLFF. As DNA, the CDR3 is TGCGCCAGCAGAGGGGGCCCGGATGAAAAACTGTTTTTT.